The entry below gives a single T cell receptor (beta chain) sequence along with its context. This record belongs to a study of blood T cell repertoires in COVID-19. About the study: The United States, Italy and Spain provided the acute and convalescent COVID-19 samples. Nucleic acid was either cDNA or gDNA, and it came from T cells, B-cell-depleted T cells, or PBMCs.

In the original workflow: Amplified reference gene primers provided the basis for estimating nucleated cell counts. Clones were read by immunoSEQ multiplex PCR, and TCRdb kept only the in-frame ones, dropping some. Clone size and the V and J calls come from that table; the DNA yielded D and trimming. The data contain some 170,000 clones, roughly 90% of them seen just once; the ten biggest clones take up about 1.4%. CDR1 KGHSH and CDR2 LQKENI come from the germline V gene. V dropped 2 bases and J dropped 0 bases, with 17 bases sitting between them. The CDR3 consists of 17 residues. The chain recombines TRBV18 with TRBJ2-7; tentative D call: TRBD2 (6 bases). This sequence originates from a woman aged 45-65 years with acute or convalescent COVID-19. The sample comprised peripheral blood. The CDR3 loop reads CASSPSTSGAGSYEQYF. The CDR3, as DNA: TGTGCCAGCTCACCATCAACGTCGGGAGCGGGCTCCTACGAGCAGTACTTC.